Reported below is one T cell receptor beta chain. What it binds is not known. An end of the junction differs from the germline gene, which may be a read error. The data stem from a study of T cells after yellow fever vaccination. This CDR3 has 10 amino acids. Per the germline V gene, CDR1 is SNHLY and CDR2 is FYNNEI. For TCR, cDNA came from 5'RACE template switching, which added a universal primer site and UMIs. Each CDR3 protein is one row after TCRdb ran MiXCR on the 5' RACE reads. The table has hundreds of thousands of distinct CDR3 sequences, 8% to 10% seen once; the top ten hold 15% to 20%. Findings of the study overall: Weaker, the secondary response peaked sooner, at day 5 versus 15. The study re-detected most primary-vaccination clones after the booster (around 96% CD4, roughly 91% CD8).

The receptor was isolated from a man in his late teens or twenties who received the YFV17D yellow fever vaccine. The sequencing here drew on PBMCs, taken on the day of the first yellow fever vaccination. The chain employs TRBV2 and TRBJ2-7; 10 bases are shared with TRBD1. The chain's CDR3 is CASRGQGILF. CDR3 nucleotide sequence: TGTGCCAGCAGGGGACAGGGGATTTTGTTC.